This T cell receptor (beta chain) was captured by sequencing in a study of cytomegalovirus exposure and HLA in healthy donors. Findings and caveats of the study: An observed cluster of highly shared sequence variants was recorded as a likely sequencing artifact. Donors were assumed by presence/absence analyses to have roughly uniform sequencing depth. Analyzed later, most CMV-associated TCR beta chains appeared HLA-restricted.

For this clone: Antigen specificity is unknown.

The PCR ran on 60 Vbeta and 13 Jbeta primers. The table came from immunoSEQ multiplex PCR; TCRdb's copy has only in-frame clones and leaves some out. The top ten hold 2.6% of the sample, which has around 150,000 clones, about three quarters seen once. This clonotype was obtained from a woman in her thirties or forties in good health and CMV-seropositive. Sequenced input: PBMCs.

The CDR3 sequence: CASSQDFEGTRNTEAFF. In nucleotides, the CDR3 is TGTGCCAGCAGCCAAGATTTTGAGGGGACACGGAACACTGAAGCTTTCTTT. The rearrangement uses TRBV14 and TRBJ1-1; D possibly corresponds to TRBD1 (6 bases). Trimming stripped 0 bases from V and 1 base from J, with 15 bases between. CDR1 is SGHDN, CDR2 FVKESK, per germline. CDR3 length: 17 residues.